The present T cell receptor beta chain was sequenced within a study of blood T cell repertoires in COVID-19. Study in general: There were acute and convalescent COVID-19 samples, and they came from the United States, Italy and Spain. T cells, B-cell-depleted T cells, or PBMCs supplied cDNA or gDNA.

As handled by the study authors: Amplification from reference gene primers served as the basis for estimated nucleated cell counts. The data were produced by immunoSEQ multiplex PCR, yet TCRdb's version contains in-frame clones alone and is incomplete. The V and J calls and the clone size are those of that table, but D and trimming were determined from the DNA. The sample lists 150,000 or so clones; roughly nine tenths were seen once. Seattle's cohort entered during active infection and was followed longitudinally. The CDR3 totals 15 residues. Trimming cost V 7 bases and J 2 bases; bases outside gene matches: 6. CDR1 is WNHNN and CDR2 is SYGVQD in the germline V gene (reference sequence).

The clonotype originates from a man aged 18 to 30 with COVID-19, enrolled during active disease. The sample was peripheral blood. This chain uses TRBV10-1 with TRBJ2-3, with 10 bases that match TRBD1. The CDR3 spells CASTPGQGHTDTQYF. The CDR3 nucleotides read TGCGCCAGCACGCCGGGACAGGGGCACACAGATACGCAGTATTTT.